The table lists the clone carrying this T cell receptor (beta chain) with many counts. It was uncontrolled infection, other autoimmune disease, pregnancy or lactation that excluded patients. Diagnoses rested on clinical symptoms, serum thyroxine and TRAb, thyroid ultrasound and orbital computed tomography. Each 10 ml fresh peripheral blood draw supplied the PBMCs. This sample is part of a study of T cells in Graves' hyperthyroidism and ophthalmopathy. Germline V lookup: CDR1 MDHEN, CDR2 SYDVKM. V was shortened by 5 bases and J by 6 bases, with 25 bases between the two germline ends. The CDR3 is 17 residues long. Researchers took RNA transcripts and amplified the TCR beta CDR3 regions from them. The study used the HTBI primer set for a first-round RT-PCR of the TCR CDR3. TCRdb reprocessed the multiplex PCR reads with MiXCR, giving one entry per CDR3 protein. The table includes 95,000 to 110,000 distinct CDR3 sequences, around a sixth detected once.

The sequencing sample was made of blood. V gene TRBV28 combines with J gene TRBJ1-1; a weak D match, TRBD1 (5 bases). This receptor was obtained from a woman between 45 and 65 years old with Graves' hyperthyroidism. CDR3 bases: TGTGCCAGCAGTCTCCCTGCCCCGGGGGAGGGGAGCCCTGAAGCTTTCTTT. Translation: CASSLPAPGEGSPEAFF.